This TCR beta chain was retrieved from a study of shared clonotypes between healthy human individuals. Findings and caveats of the study: Generation probabilities of non-shared clonotypes were lower (relative to those shared by all four donors).

CD45RO-negative cells were positively selected for CCR7, leaving out terminally differentiated effector memory CD45RA+ cells. The table came from immunoSEQ multiplex PCR; TCRdb's copy has only in-frame clones and leaves some out. Counted here are roughly 770,000 clones, around 96% occurring once; the ten biggest clones make up under 0.3%. A word on this clone: As yet, its antigen is unknown.

The sequencing sample was made of naive CD8+ T cells sorted from blood. The source of this sequence is a man between 25 and 39 years old in good health.

The CDR3 nucleotides read TGTGCCAGCAGCCCCGGTCCGACATTCGAGGTTGTGGAGACCCAGTACTTC. It encodes CASSPGPTFEVVETQYF. This sequence joins TRBV7-6 and TRBJ2-5; D gene uncertain. CDR1 and CDR2 (germline): SGHVS, FNYEAQ. There are 17 residues in the CDR3. Trimming took off 5 bases at V and 5 bases at J, with 24 bases between the two ends. Full variable domain (outside the CDR3, taken from reference TRBV7-6 and TRBJ2-5): GAGVSQSPRYKVTKRGQDVALRCDPISGHVSLYWYRQALGQGPEFLTYFNYEAQQDKSGLPNDRFSAERPEGSISTLTIQRTEQRDSAMYRCASSPGPTFEVVETQYFGPGTRLLVL.